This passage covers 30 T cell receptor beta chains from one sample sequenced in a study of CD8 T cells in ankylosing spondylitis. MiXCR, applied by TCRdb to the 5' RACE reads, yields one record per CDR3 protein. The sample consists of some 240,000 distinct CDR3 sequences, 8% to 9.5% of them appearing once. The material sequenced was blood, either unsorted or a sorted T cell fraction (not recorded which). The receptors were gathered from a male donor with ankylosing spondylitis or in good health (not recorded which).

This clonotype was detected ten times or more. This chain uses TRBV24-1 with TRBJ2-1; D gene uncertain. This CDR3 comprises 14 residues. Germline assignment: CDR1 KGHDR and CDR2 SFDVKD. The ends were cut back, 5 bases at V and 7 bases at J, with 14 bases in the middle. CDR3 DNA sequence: TGTGCCACCAGTGGGAAGGGTGGATTGAATGAGCAGTTCTTC. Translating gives CATSGKGGLNEQFF.

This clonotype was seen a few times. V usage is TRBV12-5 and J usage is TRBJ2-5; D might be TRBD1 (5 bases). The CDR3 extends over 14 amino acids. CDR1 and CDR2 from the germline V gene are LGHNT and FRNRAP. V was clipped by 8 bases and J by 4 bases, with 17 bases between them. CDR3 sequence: CASLPGSRGETQYF. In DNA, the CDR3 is TGTGCTAGTCTCCCGGGCTCTAGGGGAGAGACCCAGTACTTC.

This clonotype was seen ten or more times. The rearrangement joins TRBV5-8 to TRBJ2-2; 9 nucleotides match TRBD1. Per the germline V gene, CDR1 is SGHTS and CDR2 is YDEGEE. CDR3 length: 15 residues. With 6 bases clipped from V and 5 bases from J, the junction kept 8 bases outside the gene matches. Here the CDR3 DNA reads TGTGCCAGCACCGTTGGACAGGGGTGGACCGGGGAGCTGTTTTTT. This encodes CASTVGQGWTGELFF.

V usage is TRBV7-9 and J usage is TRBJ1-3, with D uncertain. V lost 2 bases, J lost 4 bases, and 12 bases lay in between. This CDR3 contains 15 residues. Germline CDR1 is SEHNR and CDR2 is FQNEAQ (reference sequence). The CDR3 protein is CASSLFSAGGNTIYF. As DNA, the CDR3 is TGTGCCAGCAGCTTATTCAGTGCTGGGGGAAACACCATATATTTT.

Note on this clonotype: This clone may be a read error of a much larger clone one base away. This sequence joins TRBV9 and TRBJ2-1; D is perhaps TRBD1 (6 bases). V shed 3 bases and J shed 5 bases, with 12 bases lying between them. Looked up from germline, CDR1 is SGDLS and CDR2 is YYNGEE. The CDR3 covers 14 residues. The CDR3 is CASSDGTNNNEQFF. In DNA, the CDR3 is TGTGCCAGCAGCGACGGGACAAATAACAATGAGCAGTTCTTC.

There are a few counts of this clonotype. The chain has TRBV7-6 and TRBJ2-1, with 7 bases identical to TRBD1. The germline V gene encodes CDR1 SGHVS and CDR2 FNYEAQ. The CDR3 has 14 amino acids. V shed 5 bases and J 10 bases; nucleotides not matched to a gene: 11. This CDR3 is CASSGANRGHEQFF. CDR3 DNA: TGTGCCAGCAGCGGCGCGAACAGGGGACACGAGCAGTTCTTC.

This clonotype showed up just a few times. The CDR3 reads CASTPQAGGYNEQFF. In nucleotides, the CDR3 is TGTGCCAGCACACCTCAGGCGGGGGGGTACAATGAGCAGTTCTTC. The chain recombines TRBV7-3 with TRBJ2-1; 9 positions match TRBD2. Germline CDR1 SGHTA, CDR2 FQGTGA. There are 15 residues in the CDR3. The junction had 8 bases not matched to a gene; V was cut back by 7 bases and J by 4 bases. The full variable domain, in which reference TRBV7-3 and TRBJ2-1 provide the parts outside the CDR3, is GAGVSQTPSNKVTEKGKYVELRCDPISGHTALYWYRQSLGQGPEFLIYFQGTGAADDSGLPNDRFFAVRPEGSVSTLKIQRTERGDSAVYLCASTPQAGGYNEQFFGPGTRLTVL.

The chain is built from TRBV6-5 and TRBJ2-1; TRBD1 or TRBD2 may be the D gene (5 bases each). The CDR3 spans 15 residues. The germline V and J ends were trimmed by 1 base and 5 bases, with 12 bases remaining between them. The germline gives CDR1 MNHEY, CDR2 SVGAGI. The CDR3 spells CASSYFTGTNNEQFF. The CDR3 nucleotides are TGTGCCAGCAGTTACTTTACGGGGACGAACAATGAGCAGTTCTTC.

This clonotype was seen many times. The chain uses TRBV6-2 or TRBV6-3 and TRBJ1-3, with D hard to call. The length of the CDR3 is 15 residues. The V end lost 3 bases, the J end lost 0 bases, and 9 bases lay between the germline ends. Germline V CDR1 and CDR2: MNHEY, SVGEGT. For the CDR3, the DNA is TGTGCCAGCAGTTATGCCCGAAGCTCTGGAAACACCATATATTTT. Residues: CASSYARSSGNTIYF.

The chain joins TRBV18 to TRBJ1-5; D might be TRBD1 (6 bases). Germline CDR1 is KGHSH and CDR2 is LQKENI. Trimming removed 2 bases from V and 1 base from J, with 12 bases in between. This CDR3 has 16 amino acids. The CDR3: CASSPIGRGSNQPQHF. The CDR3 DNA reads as TGTGCCAGCTCACCAATTGGCAGGGGAAGCAATCAGCCCCAGCATTTT.

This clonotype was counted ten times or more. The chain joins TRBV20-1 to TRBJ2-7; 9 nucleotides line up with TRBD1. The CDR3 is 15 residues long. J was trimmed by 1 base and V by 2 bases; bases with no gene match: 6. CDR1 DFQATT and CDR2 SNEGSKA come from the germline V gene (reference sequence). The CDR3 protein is CSARPRGTGSYEQYF. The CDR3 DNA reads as TGCAGTGCTAGACCCCGTGGGACAGGGTCCTACGAGCAGTACTTC.

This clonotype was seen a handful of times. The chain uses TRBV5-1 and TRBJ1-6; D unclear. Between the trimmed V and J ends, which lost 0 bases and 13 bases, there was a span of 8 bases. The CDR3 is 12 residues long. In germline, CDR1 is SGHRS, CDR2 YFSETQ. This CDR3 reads CASSLGRPPLHF. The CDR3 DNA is TGCGCCAGCAGCTTGGGGAGGCCGCCCCTCCACTTT.

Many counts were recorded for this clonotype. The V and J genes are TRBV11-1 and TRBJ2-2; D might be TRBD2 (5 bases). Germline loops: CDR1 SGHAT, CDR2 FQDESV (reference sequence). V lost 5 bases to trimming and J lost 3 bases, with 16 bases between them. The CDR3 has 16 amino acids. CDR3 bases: TGTGCCAGCAGCCCCAGAGGTCAGCGGCACACCGGGGAGCTGTTTTTT. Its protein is CASSPRGQRHTGELFF.

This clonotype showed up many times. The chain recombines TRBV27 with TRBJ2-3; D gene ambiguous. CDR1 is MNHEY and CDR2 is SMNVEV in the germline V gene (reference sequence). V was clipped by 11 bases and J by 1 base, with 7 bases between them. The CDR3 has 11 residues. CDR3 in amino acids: CAVRGTDTQYF. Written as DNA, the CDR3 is TGTGCCGTTAGGGGCACAGATACGCAGTATTTT.

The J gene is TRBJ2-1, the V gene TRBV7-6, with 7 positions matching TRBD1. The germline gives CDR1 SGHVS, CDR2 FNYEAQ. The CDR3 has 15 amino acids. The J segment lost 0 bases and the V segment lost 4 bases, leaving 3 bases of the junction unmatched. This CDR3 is CASSSWDSSYNEQFF. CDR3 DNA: TGTGCCAGCAGCTCTTGGGACAGCTCCTACAATGAGCAGTTCTTC.

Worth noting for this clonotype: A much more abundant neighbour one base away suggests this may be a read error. CDR3 loop: CASRVGTANYVYTF. In DNA, the CDR3 is TGTGCCAGCAGGGTAGGGACAGCTAACTATGTCTACACCTTC. The chain has TRBV2 and TRBJ1-2; 7 positions agree with TRBD1. Per germline, CDR1 SNHLY and CDR2 FYNNEI. The CDR3 spans 14 residues.

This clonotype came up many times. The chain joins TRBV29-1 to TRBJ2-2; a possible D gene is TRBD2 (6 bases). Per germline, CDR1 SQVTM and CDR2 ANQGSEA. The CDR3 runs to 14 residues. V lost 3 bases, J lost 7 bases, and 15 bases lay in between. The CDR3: CSVEGLGGDGELFF. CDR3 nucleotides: TGCAGCGTTGAGGGGCTGGGGGGAGACGGGGAGCTGTTTTTT.

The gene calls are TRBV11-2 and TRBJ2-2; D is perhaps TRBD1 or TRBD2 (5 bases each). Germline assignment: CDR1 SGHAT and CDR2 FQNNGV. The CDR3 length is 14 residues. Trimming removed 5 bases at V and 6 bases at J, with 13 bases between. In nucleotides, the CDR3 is TGTGCCAGCAGCCTCGGGACCTACCCCGGGGAGCTGTTTTTT. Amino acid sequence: CASSLGTYPGELFF.

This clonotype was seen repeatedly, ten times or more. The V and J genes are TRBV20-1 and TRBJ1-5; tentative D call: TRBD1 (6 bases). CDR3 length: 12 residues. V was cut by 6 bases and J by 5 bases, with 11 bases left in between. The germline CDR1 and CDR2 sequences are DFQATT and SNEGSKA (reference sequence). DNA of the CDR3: TGCAGTGCCAAAGGGGGAGATCAGCCCCAGCATTTT. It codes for CSAKGGDQPQHF.

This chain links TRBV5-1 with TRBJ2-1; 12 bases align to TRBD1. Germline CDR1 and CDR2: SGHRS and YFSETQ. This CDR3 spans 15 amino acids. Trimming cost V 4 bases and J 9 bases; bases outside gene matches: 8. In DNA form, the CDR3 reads TGCGCCAGCAGCAACCGGGACAGGGGGCAGGGTGAGCAGTTCTTC. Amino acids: CASSNRDRGQGEQFF.

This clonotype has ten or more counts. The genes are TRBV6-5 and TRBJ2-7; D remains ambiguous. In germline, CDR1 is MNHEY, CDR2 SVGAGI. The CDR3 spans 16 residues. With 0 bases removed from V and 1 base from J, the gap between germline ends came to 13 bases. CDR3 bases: TGTGCCAGCAGTTACTCTTGGCCTGATTTTTCCTACGAGCAGTACTTC. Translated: CASSYSWPDFSYEQYF.

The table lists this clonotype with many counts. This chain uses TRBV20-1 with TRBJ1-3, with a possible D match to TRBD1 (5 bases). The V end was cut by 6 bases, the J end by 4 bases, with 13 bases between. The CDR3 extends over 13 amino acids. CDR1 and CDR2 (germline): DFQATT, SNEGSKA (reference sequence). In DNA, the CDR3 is TGCAGTGCGGACACAAAACAGGGAAACACCATATATTTT. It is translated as CSADTKQGNTIYF.

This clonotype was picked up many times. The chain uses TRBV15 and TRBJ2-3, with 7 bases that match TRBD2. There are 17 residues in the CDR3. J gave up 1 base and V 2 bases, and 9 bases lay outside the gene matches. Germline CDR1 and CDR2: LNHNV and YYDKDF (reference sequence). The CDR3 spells CATSRPIPRGGTDTQYF. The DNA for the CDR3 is TGTGCCACCAGCAGACCCATCCCCCGGGGGGGCACAGATACGCAGTATTTT. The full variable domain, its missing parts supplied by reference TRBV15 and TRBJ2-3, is DAMVIQNPRYQVTQFGKPVTLSCSQTLNHNVMYWYQQKSSQAPKLLFHYYDKDFNNEADTPDNFQSRRPNTSFCFLDIRSPGLGDTAMYLCATSRPIPRGGTDTQYFGPGTRLTVL.

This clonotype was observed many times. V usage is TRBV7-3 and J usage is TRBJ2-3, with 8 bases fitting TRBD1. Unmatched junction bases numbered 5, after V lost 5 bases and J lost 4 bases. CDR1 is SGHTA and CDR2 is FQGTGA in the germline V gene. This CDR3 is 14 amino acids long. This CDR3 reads CASSLGQVPDTQYF. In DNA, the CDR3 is TGTGCCAGCAGCCTGGGACAGGTACCAGATACGCAGTATTTT.

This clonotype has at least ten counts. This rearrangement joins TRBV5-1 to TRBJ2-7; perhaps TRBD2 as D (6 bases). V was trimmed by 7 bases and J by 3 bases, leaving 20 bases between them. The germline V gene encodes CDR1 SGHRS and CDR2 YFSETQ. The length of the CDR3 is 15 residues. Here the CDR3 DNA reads TGCGCCAGCGAGGAGCGGAGGGGTGGAAACTACGAGCAGTACTTC. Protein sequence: CASEERRGGNYEQYF.

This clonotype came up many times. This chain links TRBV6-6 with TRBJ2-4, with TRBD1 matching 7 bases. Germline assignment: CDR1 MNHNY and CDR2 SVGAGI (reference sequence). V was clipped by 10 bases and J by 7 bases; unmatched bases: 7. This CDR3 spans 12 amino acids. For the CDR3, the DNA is TGTGCCACCTTAGAAGGGGGCAACATTCAGTACTTC. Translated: CATLEGGNIQYF.

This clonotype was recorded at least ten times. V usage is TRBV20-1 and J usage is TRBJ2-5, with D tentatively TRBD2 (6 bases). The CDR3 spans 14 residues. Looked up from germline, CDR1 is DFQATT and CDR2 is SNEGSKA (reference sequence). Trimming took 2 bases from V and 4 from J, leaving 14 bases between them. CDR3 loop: CSARPGQGGETQYF. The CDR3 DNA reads TGCAGTGCTAGACCCGGGCAGGGAGGAGAGACCCAGTACTTC.

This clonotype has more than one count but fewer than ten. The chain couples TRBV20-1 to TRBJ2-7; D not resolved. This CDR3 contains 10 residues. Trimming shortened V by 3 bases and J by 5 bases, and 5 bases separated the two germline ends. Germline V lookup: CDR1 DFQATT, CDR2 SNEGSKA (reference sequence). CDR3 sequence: CSASGDEQYF. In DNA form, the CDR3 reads TGCAGTGCTAGTGGGGACGAGCAGTACTTC.

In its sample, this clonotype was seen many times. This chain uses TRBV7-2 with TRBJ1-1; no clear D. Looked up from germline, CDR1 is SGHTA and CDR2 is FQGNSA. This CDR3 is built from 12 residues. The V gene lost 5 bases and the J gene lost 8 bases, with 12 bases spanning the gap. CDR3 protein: CASSPSGGEAFF. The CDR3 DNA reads TGTGCCAGCAGCCCAAGTGGTGGGGAAGCTTTCTTT.

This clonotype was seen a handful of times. CDR3 in amino acids: CASSLILAGANPSYNEQFF. As DNA, the CDR3 is TGTGCCAGCAGCTTAATCCTAGCGGGGGCCAACCCCTCCTACAATGAGCAGTTCTTC. This chain connects TRBV11-2 to TRBJ2-1; 10 nucleotides agree with TRBD2. With 2 bases clipped from V and 0 bases from J, the junction kept 10 bases outside the gene matches. Germline V gene data show CDR1 as SGHAT and CDR2 as FQNNGV. The length of the CDR3 is 19 residues.